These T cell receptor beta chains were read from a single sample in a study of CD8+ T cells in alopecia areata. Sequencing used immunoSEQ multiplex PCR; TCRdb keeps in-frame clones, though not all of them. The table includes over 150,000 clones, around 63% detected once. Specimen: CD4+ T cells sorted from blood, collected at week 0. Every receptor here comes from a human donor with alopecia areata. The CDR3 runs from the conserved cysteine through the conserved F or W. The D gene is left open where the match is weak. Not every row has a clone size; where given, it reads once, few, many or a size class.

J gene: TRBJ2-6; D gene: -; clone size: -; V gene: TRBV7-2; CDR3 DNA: TGTGCCAGCAGCCCTACAGGGCCAGGGGCCAACGTCCTGACTTTC; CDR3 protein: CASSPTGPGANVLTF
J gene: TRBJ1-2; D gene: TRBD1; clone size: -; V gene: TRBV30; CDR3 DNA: TGTGCCTGGAGGGGACAGGGGAGTAACTATGGCTACACCTTC; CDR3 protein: CAWRGQGSNYGYTF
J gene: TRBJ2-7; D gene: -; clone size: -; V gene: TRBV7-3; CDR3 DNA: TGTGCCAGCTCCGCCGGCAGATCCTACGAGCAGTACTTC; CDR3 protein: CASSAGRSYEQYF
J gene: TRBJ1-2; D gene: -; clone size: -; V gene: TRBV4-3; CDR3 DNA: TGCGCCAGCAGCCAAGCAATGATAGGTGGCTACACCTTC; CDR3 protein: CASSQAMIGGYTF
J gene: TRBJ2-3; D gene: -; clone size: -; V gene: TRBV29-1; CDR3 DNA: TGCAGCGTTGAAAGACTTTCTGGGGATACGCAGTATTTT; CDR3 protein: CSVERLSGDTQYF
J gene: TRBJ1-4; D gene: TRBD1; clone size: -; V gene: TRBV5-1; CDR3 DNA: TGCGCCAGCAGCTCTGGGACAGGGGGCCGGGATGAAAAACTGTTTTTT; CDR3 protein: CASSSGTGGRDEKLFF
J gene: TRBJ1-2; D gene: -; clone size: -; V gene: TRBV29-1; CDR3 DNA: TGCAGCGTTGAACAGGGGTTGGGCTACACCTTC; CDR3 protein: CSVEQGLGYTF
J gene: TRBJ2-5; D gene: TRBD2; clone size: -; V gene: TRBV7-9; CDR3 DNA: TGTGCCAGCAGCTTAGCCGCGGGACTAGCTGGAGAGACCCAGTACTTC; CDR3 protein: CASSLAAGLAGETQYF
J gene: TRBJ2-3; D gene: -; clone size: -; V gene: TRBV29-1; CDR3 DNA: TGCAGCGTTGGGCGGGGTAGCACAGATACGCAGTATTTT; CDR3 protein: CSVGRGSTDTQYF
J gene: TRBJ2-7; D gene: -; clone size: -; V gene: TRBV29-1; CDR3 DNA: TGCAGCGTTGCATGGAGTAGGGACCCCTACGAGCAGTACTTC; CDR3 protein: CSVAWSRDPYEQYF
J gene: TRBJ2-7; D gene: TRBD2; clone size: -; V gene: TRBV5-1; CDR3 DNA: TGCGCCAGCACCCCGCTAGCGGGGGTTATCTACGAGCAGTACTTC; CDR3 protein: CASTPLAGVIYEQYF
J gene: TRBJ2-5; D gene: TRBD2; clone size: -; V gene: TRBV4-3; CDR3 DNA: TGCGCCAGCAGCCCCTCGGGGGGAGAAGAGACCCAGTACTTC; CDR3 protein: CASSPSGGEETQYF
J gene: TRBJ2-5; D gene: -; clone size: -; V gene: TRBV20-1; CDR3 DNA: TGCAGTGCTAAACAGCAAGAGACCCAGTACTTC; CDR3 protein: CSAKQQETQYF
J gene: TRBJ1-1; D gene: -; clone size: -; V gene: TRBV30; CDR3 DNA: TGTGCCTGGAGTGACTGGGACACTGAAGCTTTCTTT; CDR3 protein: CAWSDWDTEAFF
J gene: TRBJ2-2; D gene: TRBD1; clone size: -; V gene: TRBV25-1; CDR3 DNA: TGTGCCAGCACCTCCGGGACAGCTAACACCGGGGAGCTGTTTTTT; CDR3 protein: CASTSGTANTGELFF
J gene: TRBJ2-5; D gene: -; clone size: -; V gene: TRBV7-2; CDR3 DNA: TGTGCCAGCAGCTTTGGCCTTGCAGAGACCCAGTACTTC; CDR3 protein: CASSFGLAETQYF
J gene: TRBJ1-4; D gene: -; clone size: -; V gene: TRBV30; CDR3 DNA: TGTGCCTGGAACCGGGACCAATATGAAAAACTGTTTTTT; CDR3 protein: CAWNRDQYEKLFF
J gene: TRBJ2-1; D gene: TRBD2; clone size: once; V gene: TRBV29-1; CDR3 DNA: TGCAGCGTTGAAGTGGCGGGGGGGCCGAGTGAGCAGTTCTTC; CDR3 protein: CSVEVAGGPSEQFF
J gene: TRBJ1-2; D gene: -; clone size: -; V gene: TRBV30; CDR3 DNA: TGTGCCTGGACTTCGGGGAGCTATGGCTACACCTTC; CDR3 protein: CAWTSGSYGYTF
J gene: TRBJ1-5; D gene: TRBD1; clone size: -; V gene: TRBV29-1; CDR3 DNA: TGCAGCGCTCTTACAGGGGCCAACAATCAGCCCCAGCATTTT; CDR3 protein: CSALTGANNQPQHF
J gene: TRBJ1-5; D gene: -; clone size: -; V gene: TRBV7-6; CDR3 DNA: TGTGCCAGCAGCTTAGATTCAGGGTGGAATCAGCCCCAGCATTTT; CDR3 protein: CASSLDSGWNQPQHF
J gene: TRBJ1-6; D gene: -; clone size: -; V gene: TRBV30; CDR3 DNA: TGTGCCTGGACCACAATCGGGACACGCAATTCACCCCTCCACTTT; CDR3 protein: CAWTTIGTRNSPLHF
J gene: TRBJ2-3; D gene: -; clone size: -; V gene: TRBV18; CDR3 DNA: TGTGCCAGCTCACCACCGATACTGTCAGGTGATACGCAGTATTTT; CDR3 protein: CASSPPILSGDTQYF
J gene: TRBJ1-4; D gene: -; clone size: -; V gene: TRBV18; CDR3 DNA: TGTGCCAGCTCACCCCGACAGGATGAAAAACTGTTTTTT; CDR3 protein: CASSPRQDEKLFF
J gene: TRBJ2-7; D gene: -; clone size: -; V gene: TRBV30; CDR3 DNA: TGTGCCTGGAGTGCGGGGTCCGCCGAGCAGTACTTC; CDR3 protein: CAWSAGSAEQYF
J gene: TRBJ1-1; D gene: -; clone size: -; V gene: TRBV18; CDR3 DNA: TGTGCCAGCTCACCAGGGAACACTGAAGCTTTCTTT; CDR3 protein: CASSPGNTEAFF
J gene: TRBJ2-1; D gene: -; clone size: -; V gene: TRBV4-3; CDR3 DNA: TGCGCCAGCAGCCAAGATCTGAGTTTTAGCGGAGGACCCTACAATGAGCAGTTCTTC; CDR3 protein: CASSQDLSFSGGPYNEQFF
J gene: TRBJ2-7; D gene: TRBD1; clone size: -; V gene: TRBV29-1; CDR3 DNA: TGCAGCGTTGCGGAATTGACAGGGCGCGAGCAGTACTTC; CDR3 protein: CSVAELTGREQYF
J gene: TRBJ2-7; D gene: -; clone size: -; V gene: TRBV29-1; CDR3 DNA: TGCAGCGTTGGGGGGCGGTTCGACTACGAGCAGTACTTC; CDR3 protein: CSVGGRFDYEQYF
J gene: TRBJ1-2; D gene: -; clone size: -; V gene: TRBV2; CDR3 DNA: TGTGCCAGCAGTGAAGAACAGGGCGGCTACACCTTC; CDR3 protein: CASSEEQGGYTF
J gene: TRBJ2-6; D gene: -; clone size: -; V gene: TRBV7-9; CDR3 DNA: TGTGCCAGCAGCTTAAGGGGTTCCGGGGCCAACGTCCTGACTTTC; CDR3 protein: CASSLRGSGANVLTF
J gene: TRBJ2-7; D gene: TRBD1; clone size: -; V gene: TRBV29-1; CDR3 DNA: TGCAGCGTTCTTCGTTGGACAGGGTGGGTGTACGAGCAGTACTTC; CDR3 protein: CSVLRWTGWVYEQYF
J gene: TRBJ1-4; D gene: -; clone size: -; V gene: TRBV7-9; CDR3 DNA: TGTGCCAGCAGCTCATGGCCCGGGACGGCACATGAAAAACTGTTTTTT; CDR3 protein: CASSSWPGTAHEKLFF
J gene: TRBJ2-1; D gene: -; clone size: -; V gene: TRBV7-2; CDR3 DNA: TGTGCCAGCACCCCGGGGTCTGAGCAGTTCTTC; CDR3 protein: CASTPGSEQFF
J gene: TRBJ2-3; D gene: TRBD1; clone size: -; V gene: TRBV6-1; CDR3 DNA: TGTGCCAGCAGTGACCCAGGGGGCAGCACAGATACGCAGTATTTT; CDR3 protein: CASSDPGGSTDTQYF
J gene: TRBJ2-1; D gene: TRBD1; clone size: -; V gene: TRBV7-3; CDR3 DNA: TGTGCCAGCAGCACCCAGGGGGACTCCTACAATGAGCAGTTCTTC; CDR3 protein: CASSTQGDSYNEQFF
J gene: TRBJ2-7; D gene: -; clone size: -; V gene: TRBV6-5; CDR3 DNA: TGTGCCAGCATGGGTAACTACGAGCAGTACTTC; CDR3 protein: CASMGNYEQYF
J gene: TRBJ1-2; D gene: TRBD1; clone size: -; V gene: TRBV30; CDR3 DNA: TGTGCCTGGAGTGTAGCAGGGGGCGCGGGAGGCTACACCTTC; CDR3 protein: CAWSVAGGAGGYTF
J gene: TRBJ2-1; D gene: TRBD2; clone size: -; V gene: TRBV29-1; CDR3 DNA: TGCAGCGTTGAAGATGCCTACCCCGGGAGACTAGCAGGCAATGAGCAGTTCTTC; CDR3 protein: CSVEDAYPGRLAGNEQFF
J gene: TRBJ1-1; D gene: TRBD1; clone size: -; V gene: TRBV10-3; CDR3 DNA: TGTGCCATCAGTGAGCCCGGGACAGGGGATCAGGCTTTCTTT; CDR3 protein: CAISEPGTGDQAFF
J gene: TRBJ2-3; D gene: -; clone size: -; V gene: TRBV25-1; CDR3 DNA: TGTGCCAGCAGTGGACCTCGAATATGGCTTTATAGCACAGATACGCAGTATTTT; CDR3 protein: CASSGPRIWLYSTDTQYF
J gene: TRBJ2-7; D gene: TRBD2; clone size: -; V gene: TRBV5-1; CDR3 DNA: TGCGCCAGCGGAAGAACTAGCGACTACGAGCAGTACTTC; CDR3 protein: CASGRTSDYEQYF
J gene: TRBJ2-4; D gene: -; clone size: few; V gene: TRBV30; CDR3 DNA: TGTGCCTGGAGTGTACCGGGGGGCTCAAACATTCAGTACTTC; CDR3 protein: CAWSVPGGSNIQYF
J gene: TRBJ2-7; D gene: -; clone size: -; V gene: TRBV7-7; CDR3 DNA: TGTGCCAGCAGCTTAGAGTCAGGCTACGAGCAGTACTTC; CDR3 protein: CASSLESGYEQYF
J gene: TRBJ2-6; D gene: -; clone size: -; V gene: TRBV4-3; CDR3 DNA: TGCGCCAGCAGCCAAGAAGGACACTCTGGGGCCAACGTCCTGACTTTC; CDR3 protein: CASSQEGHSGANVLTF